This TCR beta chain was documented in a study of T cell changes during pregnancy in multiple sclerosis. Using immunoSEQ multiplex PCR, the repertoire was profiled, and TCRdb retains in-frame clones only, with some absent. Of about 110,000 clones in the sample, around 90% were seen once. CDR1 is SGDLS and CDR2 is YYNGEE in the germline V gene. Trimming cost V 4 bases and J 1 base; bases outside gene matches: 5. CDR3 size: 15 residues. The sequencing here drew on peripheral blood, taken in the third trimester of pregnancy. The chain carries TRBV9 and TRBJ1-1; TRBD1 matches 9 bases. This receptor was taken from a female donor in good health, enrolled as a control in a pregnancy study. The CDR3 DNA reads TGTGCCAGCAGCTCACGGACAGGGGAGAACACTGAAGCTTTCTTT. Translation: CASSSRTGENTEAFF.